The clone carrying this T cell receptor (beta chain) showed up just a few times. No antigen is known for it. A TCRbeta library incorporating unique molecular identifiers was prepared. MiXCR was run by TCRdb on the PCR reads, yielding one entry per CDR3 protein. The table records fewer than 550,000 distinct CDR3 sequences, 9.5% to 12% of them present only once. Germline lookup yields CDR1 MNHNS and CDR2 SASEGT. Trimming removed 4 bases from V and 7 bases from J; junction bases left unmatched: 4. This CDR3 is 14 amino acids long. This sample is part of a study of T-cell reconstitution after alpha-beta-depleted transplantation in children. Study-wide results and limits: Several hundred expanded graft clones reportedly were the source of alpha-beta T cells about two months after transplant.

The chain couples TRBV6-1 to TRBJ1-4; 9 bases are a match to TRBD1. The sequences come from PBMCs, mostly from graft donor cells, collected 180 days after TCRalphabeta/CD19-depleted stem cell transplant. This TCR came from a female patient aged 2-9 years who had a stem cell transplant for aplastic anemia, so the T cells may come from the graft donor. CDR3 region: CASSASGQGEKLFF. CDR3 DNA sequence: TGTGCCAGCAGTGCCTCGGGACAGGGTGAAAAACTGTTTTTT.